This entry lists 25 T cell receptor beta chains sequenced from one sample in a study of T cells after posttransplantation cyclophosphamide. Method: immunoSEQ multiplex PCR; TCRdb's copy keeps in-frame clones and lacks some. The top ten hold roughly 27% of the sample, which has around 3,000 clones, around 57% seen once. The sequenced sample was memory CD8+ T cells sorted from blood. The receptor source for this set is a young woman in good health and a related stem cell transplant donor.

The rearrangement links TRBV4-1 to TRBJ2-1, with 13 bases that match TRBD2. The germline V gene encodes CDR1 MGHRA and CDR2 YSYEKL. The CDR3 covers 15 residues. Trimming removed 4 bases from V and 9 bases from J; junction bases left unmatched: 6. CDR3 protein: CASSPPGTSGTEQFF. CDR3 nucleotide sequence: TGCGCCAGCAGCCCGCCTGGGACTAGCGGGACTGAGCAGTTCTTC.

CDR3 in DNA: TGTGCCAGCAGCACCCTACAGAGTTGGGACTATGGCTACACCTTC. Amino acid sequence: CASSTLQSWDYGYTF. This chain links TRBV5-6 with TRBJ1-2; D not resolved. The germline V gene encodes CDR1 SGHDT and CDR2 YYEEEE. The CDR3 sequence is 15 residues long. Between the trimmed V and J ends, which lost 4 bases and 3 bases, there was a span of 16 bases.

V gene TRBV5-6 combines with J gene TRBJ1-6, with 7 bases lining up with TRBD1. From germline, CDR1 is SGHDT and CDR2 YYEEEE. Losses at the gene ends were 5 bases for V and 7 bases for J; bases not matched to a gene: 3. CDR3 size: 13 residues. CDR3 in DNA: TGTGCCAGCAGATACAGGGGCAATTCACCCCTCCACTTT. This codes for CASRYRGNSPLHF.

This clone appeared once. CDR3 nucleotides: TGTGGCATCGTGGGCAAGATAACACAAAGTCGGGCCAACGTCCTGACTTTC. As protein: CGIVGKITQSRANVLTF. The chain carries TRBV8-2 and TRBJ2-6; the table's TRBD1 call for D was not verified on the DNA. TRBV8-2 is given as a pseudogene. There are 17 residues in the CDR3.

The chain couples TRBV7-8 to TRBJ2-7; no clear D. Looked up from germline, CDR1 is SGHVS and CDR2 is FQNEAQ. The germline V and J ends were trimmed by 4 bases and 5 bases, with 12 bases remaining between them. The CDR3 extends over 13 amino acids. The chain's CDR3 is CASSSPPFDEQYF. CDR3 nucleotides: TGTGCCAGCAGCTCTCCCCCTTTCGACGAGCAGTACTTC.

This sequence joins TRBV5-1 and TRBJ1-1, with 9 bases lining up with TRBD1. In germline, CDR1 is SGHRS, CDR2 YFSETQ. The CDR3 is 14 amino acids. Trimming cost V 3 bases and J 5 bases; bases outside gene matches: 5. Written as DNA, the CDR3 is TGCGCCAGCAGCTGGAGACAGGGGGGGACTGAAGCTTTCTTT. This codes for CASSWRQGGTEAFF.

This clone was detected a few times. V usage is TRBV9 and J usage is TRBJ2-3; the match to TRBD2 covers 9 bases. With V trimmed by 0 bases and J by 3 bases, 2 bases remained unmatched. CDR3 length: 15 residues. From germline, CDR1 is SGDLS and CDR2 YYNGEE. CDR3 nucleotide sequence: TGTGCCAGCAGCGTAGGCGGGGGGGAAACAGATACGCAGTATTTT. Translated, it gives CASSVGGGETDTQYF.

The rearrangement joins TRBV7-8 to TRBJ1-1; maybe TRBD1 (5 bases). The CDR3 covers 16 residues. Trimming took off 4 bases at V and 1 base at J, with 16 bases between the two ends. Germline lookup yields CDR1 SGHVS and CDR2 FQNEAQ. The CDR3 sequence: CASSSDGWGENTEAFF. The CDR3 DNA follows: TGTGCCAGCAGCTCCGACGGATGGGGGGAGAACACTGAAGCTTTCTTT.

This clone was detected a few times. This rearrangement joins TRBV4-2 to TRBJ2-1; 12 bases match TRBD2. The CDR3 contains 16 residues. Germline V gene lookup returns CDR1 LGHNA and CDR2 YNFKEQ. V shed 0 bases and J 3 bases; nucleotides not matched to a gene: 0. CDR3: CASSQETSGGYNEQFF. The CDR3 nucleotides read TGTGCCAGCAGCCAAGAGACTAGCGGGGGCTACAATGAGCAGTTCTTC.

DNA for the CDR3: TGTGCCAGCAGCTTACCCGCCGGGAGTGGGGGAAATGAAAAACTGTTTTTT. Protein: CASSLPAGSGGNEKLFF. V gene TRBV7-9 combines with J gene TRBJ1-4; TRBD1 might be the D (5 bases). CDR1 SEHNR and CDR2 FQNEAQ come from the germline V gene (reference sequence). Trimming removed 2 bases at V and 5 bases at J, with 18 bases between. This CDR3 region has 17 residues.

This clone was counted a single time. The chain is built from TRBV7-9 and TRBJ1-5, with a possible D match to TRBD1 (6 bases). The CDR3 is 16 amino acids. The germline V gene encodes CDR1 SEHNR and CDR2 FQNEAQ (reference sequence). V was trimmed by 6 bases and J by 0 bases, leaving 15 bases between them. The CDR3 DNA reads as TGTGCCAGCAGTTTTCAGGGGCCCGGTAGCAATCAGCCCCAGCATTTT. Translation gives CASSFQGPGSNQPQHF.

V is TRBV14 and J is TRBJ2-1; 9 positions match TRBD1. The length of the CDR3 is 18 residues. Germline CDR1 is SGHDN and CDR2 is FVKESK. V trimming: 2 bases; J trimming: 4 bases; junction bases outside the gene matches: 12. This chain's CDR3 is CASSQPTRGQGPYNEQFF. The CDR3 DNA reads TGTGCCAGCAGCCAACCGACCCGGGGACAGGGCCCATACAATGAGCAGTTCTTC.

This clone is termed medium-sized (0.01 to 0.1%). The CDR3 sequence is CASSPSISQELNTEAFF. The CDR3 DNA reads TGCGCCAGCAGCCCCTCGATCTCCCAAGAGCTGAACACTGAAGCTTTCTTT. The rearrangement joins TRBV4-3 to TRBJ1-1; D not certain. Between the trimmed V and J ends, which lost 4 bases and 0 bases, there was a span of 18 bases. Per the germline V gene, CDR1 is LGHNA and CDR2 is YSLEER. CDR3 size: 17 residues.

This clone turned up a few times. The rearrangement uses TRBV5-1 and TRBJ1-1; the D gene is possibly TRBD1 (5 bases). The germline CDR1 and CDR2 sequences are SGHRS and YFSETQ. The CDR3 spans 14 residues. Trimming stripped 4 bases from V and 3 bases from J, with 13 bases between. The CDR3 nucleotides read TGCGCCAGCAGCCAAGACAGTTCGGACACTGAAGCTTTCTTT. Translating gives CASSQDSSDTEAFF.

The V and J genes are TRBV6-4 and TRBJ2-6; D is unresolved. Trimming removed 5 bases from V and 5 bases from J, with 22 bases in between. CDR1 and CDR2 (germline): MRHNA, SNTAGT. The CDR3 runs to 18 residues. This CDR3 is CASSIGCTRQSRANVLTF. The CDR3 nucleotides are TGTGCCAGCAGTATCGGCTGCACACGACAAAGTCGGGCCAACGTCCTGACTTTC.

This clone was counted only a few times. The V call is TRBV29-1, the J call TRBJ1-2; tentative D call: TRBD1 (6 bases). The V end was cut by 7 bases, the J end by 4 bases, with 16 bases between. Germline V CDR1 and CDR2: SQVTM, ANQGSEA. The CDR3 sequence is 13 residues long. CDR3 coding DNA: TGCAGCGCCTCGACAGGCGGGAGCTATGGCTACACCTTC. Amino acid sequence: CSASTGGSYGYTF.

The chain recombines TRBV6-4 with TRBJ2-3; 10 bases fit TRBD2. Trimming took 2 bases from V and 6 from J; bases not matched to a gene: 8. This CDR3 contains 16 residues. CDR1 is MRHNA, CDR2 SNTAGT, per germline. CDR3 bases: TGTGCCAGCAGTGACGGCAGCGGGGGGGCCAGTGATACGCAGTATTTT. Translated: CASSDGSGGASDTQYF.

This clone has a handful of counts. CDR3 DNA: TGTGCCAGCAGTGAAATTGCGGGGGGCGCTAGCACAGATACGCAGTATTTT. Its protein is CASSEIAGGASTDTQYF. The V call is TRBV6-4, the J call TRBJ2-3; 8 bases are a match to TRBD2. Germline CDR1 reads MRHNA; CDR2 reads SNTAGT. Trimming removed 3 bases from V and 0 bases from J; junction bases left unmatched: 8. This CDR3 comprises 17 residues.

V is TRBV18 and J is TRBJ2-1; D gene unclear. This CDR3 contains 13 residues. Looked up from germline, CDR1 is KGHSH and CDR2 is LQKENI. V shed 0 bases and J shed 5 bases, with 5 bases lying between them. The CDR3 bases are TGTGCCAGCTCACCACCGGAGAACAATGAGCAGTTCTTC. This translates into CASSPPENNEQFF.

There are a few counts of this clone. V is TRBV6-4 and J is TRBJ2-1; TRBD2 agrees at 8 bases. V lost 3 bases, J lost 7 bases, and 8 bases stayed unmatched. CDR3 length: 15 residues. The germline CDR1 and CDR2 sequences are MRHNA and SNTAGT. The CDR3 sequence: CASSEDGGAVNEQFF. Written as DNA, the CDR3 is TGTGCCAGCAGTGAGGACGGGGGGGCGGTAAATGAGCAGTTCTTC.

The chain has TRBV6-5 and TRBJ1-1; unclear D gene. The CDR3 has 14 residues. Trimming left V 2 bases short and J 4 bases short, with 11 bases between. CDR1 and CDR2 from the germline V gene are MNHEY and SVGAGI. In DNA, the CDR3 is TGTGCCAGCAGTTACGATGTCGGGGTCACTGAAGCTTTCTTT. This encodes CASSYDVGVTEAFF.

The rearrangement uses TRBV21-1 and TRBJ1-3; TRBD1 is the table's D call, not checked against the DNA. TRBV21-1 is described as a pseudogene. CDR3 length equals 13 residues. CDR3: CDLQGASGNTIYF. The CDR3 coding sequence is TGTGACCTCCAGGGGGCGAGCGGAAACACCATATATTTT.

The chain has TRBV11-2 and TRBJ2-3; D is perhaps TRBD2 (6 bases). Trimming pared 5 bases from V and 6 bases from J, leaving 18 bases between. CDR1 and CDR2 from the germline V gene are SGHAT and FQNNGV. The CDR3 is made up of 15 amino acids. The CDR3 DNA is TGTGCCAGCAGCCCACCGACGGGGGAGAGGGATACGCAGTATTTT. The encoded protein is CASSPPTGERDTQYF.

CDR3 amino acids: CASSQAFDSGSGNTIYF. In DNA, the CDR3 is TGCGCCAGCAGCCAAGCTTTCGACTCCGGCTCTGGAAACACCATATATTTT. This sequence joins TRBV4-3 and TRBJ1-3; D is unresolved. V lost 1 base, J lost 0 bases, and 13 bases lay in between. Germline CDR1 and CDR2: LGHNA and YSLEER. There are 17 residues in the CDR3.

J is TRBJ1-2 and V is TRBV9; maybe TRBD1 (6 bases). Germline assignment: CDR1 SGDLS and CDR2 YYNGEE. V was shortened by 3 bases and J by 8 bases, with 14 bases between the two germline ends. The CDR3 has 13 residues. The chain's CDR3 is CASSAIQGRGYTF. The CDR3 DNA reads as TGTGCCAGCAGCGCGATCCAGGGGAGAGGCTACACCTTC. The full variable domain, in which reference TRBV9 and TRBJ1-2 provide the parts outside the CDR3, is DSGVTQTPKHLITATGQRVTLRCSPRSGDLSVYWYQQSLDQGLQFLIQYYNGEERAKGNILERFSAQQFPDLHSELNLSSLELGDSALYFCASSAIQGRGYTFGSGTRLTVV.